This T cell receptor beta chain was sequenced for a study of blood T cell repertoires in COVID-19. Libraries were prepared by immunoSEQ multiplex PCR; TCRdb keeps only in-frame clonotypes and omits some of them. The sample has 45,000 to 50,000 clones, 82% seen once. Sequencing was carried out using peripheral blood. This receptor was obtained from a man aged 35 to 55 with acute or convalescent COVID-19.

As DNA, the CDR3 is TGTGCCAGTAACTCGGGGTTGAATGAGCAGTTCTTC. This codes for CASNSGLNEQFF. The chain couples TRBV19 to TRBJ2-1; possibly TRBD2 for D (5 bases). Trimming cost V 7 bases and J 7 bases, with 11 bases left between them. This CDR3 has 12 amino acids. Germline lookup yields CDR1 LNHDA and CDR2 SQIVND (reference sequence).